The sequence of this T cell receptor (beta chain) was determined in a study of vaccination and CD4 T cells after COVID-19 (dated by TCRdb to 2021 to 2024). At the level of the whole study: Convalescent patients had a positive SARS-CoV-2 result on nasal swab PCR, and of these patients, nine had mild disease and one had severe disease. The convalescent cohort comprised six males and four females, including two Hispanic individuals, seven Caucasians, two Asians and one multiracial person. Participants got two doses of the Pfizer-BioNTech BNT162b2 vaccine (n=8) or two doses of the Moderna mRNA-1273 vaccine (n=2). Post-COVID blood samples were collected from convalescent patients a median of approximately 100 days after diagnosis, with a range of roughly 30 to 170 days. The time from the second vaccine dose to post-vaccine blood sampling had a median of roughly 77 days and ranged from about 14 to 250 days. The cultures were stimulated with overlapping spike peptide pools from SARS-CoV-2 and from the common cold coronaviruses HCoV-NL63, HCoV-OC43 and HCoV-229E. Control cultures used a CEFX viral epitope pool as positive control, an HIV-1 Nef peptide pool as negative control, or no peptide. The spike-specific CD4+ TCR repertoire was compared before and after mRNA vaccination in over nine COVID-19 convalescent patients and a handful of infection-naive healthy vaccine recipients.

V trim: 7 bases; J trim: 2 bases; unmatched bases: 6. The CDR3 spans 15 residues, from the cysteine through the phenylalanine. The retained sequence is limited to the CDR3, 45 bases, with the frame set at the first base. The germline V gene supplies CDR1 KGHDR and CDR2 SFDVKD. This clonotype was seen only a few times. Its specific antigen is unknown. No quality values exist for individual bases; no much larger clone is one base distant. The protocol used for the library was PCR. TCR sequencing of DNA from cultured CD4+ T cells used the Oncomine TCR Beta short-read assay at the Johns Hopkins FTIC core. The QIAamp micro DNA kit was used to extract genomic DNA from the cultured CD4+ T cells. Oncomine TCR Beta libraries from cultured CD4+ T cells were pooled using unique dual indexes and sequenced on an Illumina iSeq 100. The original methods were these. Non-productive sequences were filtered out, and CDR3s that did not start with C, did not end with F or W, or were shorter than 7 amino acids were discarded. Antigen-specific clonotypes were identified with the MANAFEST web application by comparing peptide-stimulated wells with reference and other culture wells. Positive clones required FDR below 0.05, an odds ratio above 5, and productive frequency above 0.1% in at least two of three replicate wells. Clonotypes that were significantly expanded in both SARS-CoV-2 spike wells and at least one common cold coronavirus spike condition were defined as cross-reactive. Levenshtein distances (stringdist) and unrooted phylogenetic trees (ape) in R version 3.6.1 were used to assess CDR3 homology. TCRdb ran its own pipeline on the public reads, namely fastp trimming at Q25 and MiXCR clone calling, and kept in-frame beta chains. Rows are unified per CDR3 protein, each entry keeping the most common DNA and genes. The V and J calls, along with clone size, are taken from TCRdb and not from the paper's own processing. This sample holds 10,000 to 12,000 distinct CDR3 sequences; 64% were observed only once. The top ten clones comprise 30% to 40% of the sample.

What the authors observed across the whole study: The median count of SARS-CoV-2-reactive clonotypes went up from 20 to 25 after infection to around 38 after vaccination, although the change was not significant. In convalescent patients, a median 86.3% of post-vaccine SARS-CoV-2-reactive clones were detected only after vaccination, suggesting vaccine-specific priming. The study included relatively few convalescent patients and did not analyze early timepoints after natural infection. Of the vaccine-specific clones found in convalescent patients, nearly all (304 of 307) were mono-reactive for SARS-CoV-2 spike instead of being cross-reactive with common cold coronaviruses.

The label giving this sample's treatment or condition can be read as: 10-day PBMC culture with coronavirus spike peptide pools or control peptides (ViraFEST assay). To expand antigen-specific T cells with peptide pools and then pick out the expanded clonotypes through TCR sequencing, the study relied on the ViraFEST assay. Positive SARS-CoV-2 PCR tests in the convalescent patients dated from March to December 2020, before Alpha, Beta and Delta variants emerged in the United States. PBMCs were cultured at roughly 1.9 million per well in IMDM supplemented with approximately 5% human AB serum and 8.5 to 10 IU/ml IL-2, with about 10 ug/ml peptide pools added. Half of the culture medium was replaced with fresh IL-2-containing medium on days 3 and 7. Once the cells had been in culture for over 9 days, the EasySep CD4+ T cell isolation kit was used to isolate CD4+ T cells by negative selection. Ficoll-Paque Plus gradient centrifugation was used to isolate PBMCs from whole blood, and the isolated PBMCs were then either used fresh or cryopreserved at -140C. Culture conditions were generally each tested in triplicate wells.

The TCR was taken from a human donor who had recovered from COVID-19. The sequence joins TRBV24-1 to TRBJ1-5, with TRBD1 matching 8 junction bases. Sequences were obtained from CD4+ T cells from blood, cultured in vitro. For the CDR3, the sequence is CATRWTGNGNQPQHF. The nucleotide sequence reads TGTGCCACCAGATGGACAGGGAATGGCAATCAGCCCCAGCATTTT.